These 3 T cell receptor beta chains were sequenced from one sample in a study of T cell responses to AZD1222 COVID-19 vaccine. The table came from immunoSEQ multiplex PCR; TCRdb's copy has only in-frame clones and leaves some out. The data contain over 150,000 clones, around 89% of them seen just once; the ten biggest clones take up 3.1%. Material: peripheral blood, obtained on day 0 of AZD1222 vaccination. All receptors derive from an adult in good health.

The chain recombines TRBV5-6 with TRBJ2-3; 8 nucleotides match TRBD2. The CDR3 spans 14 residues. Per germline, CDR1 SGHDT and CDR2 YYEEEE. V lost 4 bases to trimming and J lost 5 bases; unmatched junction nucleotides: 6. The CDR3 DNA reads TGTGCCAGCAGCGCTCCCGGGGGGGAAGATACGCAGTATTTT. Amino acid sequence: CASSAPGGEDTQYF. The whole variable domain, remainder taken from reference TRBV5-6 and TRBJ2-3, is DAGVTQSPTHLIKTRGQQVTLRCSPKSGHDTVSWYQQALGQGPQFIFQYYEEEERQRGNFPDRFSGHQFPNYSSELNVNALLLGDSALYLCASSAPGGEDTQYFGPGTRLTVL.

Turning to this clone: Other DNA sequences of this sample code for an identical CDR3. The chain joins TRBV5-1 to TRBJ2-7, with D uncertain. This CDR3 comprises 13 residues. Per germline, CDR1 SGHRS and CDR2 YFSETQ. V was clipped by 0 bases and J by 3 bases, with 7 bases between them. The CDR3 DNA reads as TGCGCCAGCAGCTTGGAGTCCGGCTACGAGCAGTACTTC. This gives the protein CASSLESGYEQYF.

DNA of the CDR3: TGCGCCAGCAGCTTGGGTGGGCAGAACACTGAAGCTTTCTTT. This sequence encodes CASSLGGQNTEAFF. The chain uses TRBV5-1 and TRBJ1-1; D uncertain. This CDR3 comprises 14 residues. The germline V gene has CDR1 SGHRS and CDR2 YFSETQ. Trimming stripped 0 bases from V and 1 base from J, with 7 bases between.